This TCR beta chain was identified in a study of identical twins. Study-level findings and limits: Zero-insertion analyses could be partly confounded by invariant MAIT and iNKT cells. Its conclusions, products of cross-sectional statistical analysis, did not come from following the same donors.

This clonotype has a handful of counts. The antigen remains undetermined. Germline V gene lookup returns CDR1 MNHEY and CDR2 SMNVEV (reference sequence). Germline trimming cut 5 bases from V and 2 bases from J; bases unmatched to any gene: 10. This CDR3 has 16 amino acids. A universal primer site was added by template switching, and unique molecular identifiers were carried by the cDNA. Each CDR3 protein is one row after TCRdb ran MiXCR on the 5' RACE reads. The profile covers 700,000 to 950,000 distinct CDR3 sequences, with 10% to 15% appearing a single time and 1.5% to 2% taken by the ten largest. The same specimen was also included in a second study, on yellow fever vaccine responses in identical twins.

The sequence was collected from a woman aged 18 to 35 in good health. The chain combines TRBV27 with TRBJ2-3, with TRBD2 matching over 7 bases. Sequenced: PBMCs. As DNA, the CDR3 is TGTGCCAGCAGTCTATGGTTGGGGGGGAACACAGATACGCAGTATTTT. Its protein is CASSLWLGGNTDTQYF.